These 19 T cell receptor beta chains were all obtained from the same sample, sequenced in a study of shared clonotypes between healthy human individuals. The assay was immunoSEQ multiplex PCR, and TCRdb's table has in-frame clones only and misses some. There are about 610,000 clones in the sample; about 96% occur only once, and 0.057% lies in the top ten. What was sequenced was naive CD4+ T cells sorted from blood. Subset noted: CD45RA+ positively selected. All receptors come from a woman in her 30s in good health.

This sequence joins TRBV9 and TRBJ1-1; possible D gene TRBD1, 6 bases. V was shortened by 4 bases and J by 5 bases, with 15 bases between the two germline ends. This CDR3 contains 14 residues. Germline CDR1 reads SGDLS; CDR2 reads YYNGEE. This CDR3 reads CASSRGFGWTEAFF. In DNA form, the CDR3 reads TGTGCCAGCAGCAGGGGGTTCGGTTGGACTGAAGCTTTCTTT.

This chain joins TRBV6-5 and TRBJ1-5; a possible D gene is TRBD1 (5 bases). Germline V CDR1 and CDR2: MNHEY, SVGAGI. The CDR3 runs 16 residues. Deletions cut 4 bases from V and 2 bases from J, with 15 bases between. CDR3 sequence (DNA): TGTGCCAGCAGTTCATTGGGCAGGGTTGGCAATCAGCCCCAGCATTTT. Protein: CASSSLGRVGNQPQHF.

V is TRBV7-2 and J is TRBJ2-1; maybe TRBD2 (5 bases). Germline CDR1 reads SGHTA; CDR2 reads FQGNSA. V dropped 5 bases and J dropped 2 bases, with 10 bases sitting between them. This CDR3 has 14 residues. The CDR3 spells CASSTRGPYNEQFF. The CDR3 bases are TGTGCCAGCAGCACCCGAGGGCCCTACAATGAGCAGTTCTTC.

V is TRBV6-1 and J is TRBJ1-1, with TRBD1 identical over 8 bases. With 8 bases clipped from V and 4 bases from J, the junction kept 9 bases outside the gene matches. The CDR3 is 14 amino acids. Germline CDR1 reads MNHNS; CDR2 reads SASEGT. CDR3 nucleotides: TGTGCCAGCCAGTCGATAACAGGGGGCACTGAAGCTTTCTTT. The encoded protein is CASQSITGGTEAFF.

The chain joins TRBV11-1 to TRBJ1-1; D gene unclear. The CDR3 totals 13 residues. The germline CDR1 and CDR2 sequences are SGHAT and FQDESV (reference sequence). Trimming removed 0 bases at V and 1 base at J, with 3 bases between. The CDR3 bases are TGTGCCAGCAGCTTAGCCGGGAACACTGAAGCTTTCTTT. Protein product: CASSLAGNTEAFF.

This sequence joins TRBV5-1 and TRBJ1-4; D gene uncertain. The CDR3 contains 17 residues. V was pared by 4 bases and J by 0 bases, with 16 bases between. Germline V CDR1 and CDR2: SGHRS, YFSETQ. Here the CDR3 reads CASSPDPSRPTNEKLFF. CDR3 in DNA: TGCGCCAGCAGCCCTGACCCATCTCGCCCAACTAATGAAAAACTGTTTTTT.

This clone appeared once. This chain joins TRBV28 and TRBJ1-2; D unclear. The V and J ends lost 5 bases and 2 bases respectively, with 18 bases between them. The CDR3 totals 16 residues. Per the germline V gene, CDR1 is MDHEN and CDR2 is SYDVKM. CDR3 residues: CASSPKGRKTNYGYTF. The CDR3, as DNA: TGTGCCAGCAGTCCCAAGGGTAGGAAGACCAACTATGGCTACACCTTC.

This chain links TRBV9 with TRBJ2-1; D uncertain. The CDR3 contains 14 residues. V was pared by 0 bases and J by 6 bases, with 10 bases between. The V gene's germline CDR1 is SGDLS and CDR2 YYNGEE. The CDR3 region is CASSVAPTPNEQFF. The CDR3 region has the DNA TGTGCCAGCAGCGTAGCTCCAACCCCCAATGAGCAGTTCTTC.

Comments on this clone: The same CDR3 arises from other DNA sequences in this sample as well. The J gene is TRBJ1-1, the V gene TRBV7-3; D unclear. The germline CDR1 and CDR2 sequences are SGHTA and FQGTGA. The CDR3 spans 13 residues. Trimming removed 2 bases at V and 0 bases at J, with 4 bases between. The CDR3 bases are TGTGCCAGCAGCTTACTTGTGAACACTGAAGCTTTCTTT. Translating it yields CASSLLVNTEAFF.

V usage is TRBV30 and J usage is TRBJ1-4, with D uncertain. This CDR3 region has 12 residues. Germline V gene sequence: CDR1 GTSNPN, CDR2 SVGIG (reference sequence). With 4 bases removed from V and 8 bases from J, the gap between germline ends came to 11 bases. The CDR3 protein is CAWKGNSEKLFF. The CDR3 DNA is TGTGCCTGGAAGGGTAATTCGGAAAAACTGTTTTTT.

J is TRBJ2-1 and V is TRBV25-1, with 7 positions matching TRBD1. The CDR3 contains 16 residues. V shed 3 bases and J 2 bases; nucleotides not matched to a gene: 7. The germline V gene has CDR1 MGHDK and CDR2 SYGVNS. DNA for the CDR3: TGTGCCAGCAGTGAGACGAGGGGGCTGACCTACAATGAGCAGTTCTTC. Amino acids: CASSETRGLTYNEQFF.

The rearrangement uses TRBV6-5 and TRBJ2-5; 11 positions match TRBD2. The J segment lost 2 bases and the V segment lost 6 bases, leaving 5 bases of the junction unmatched. Germline CDR1 and CDR2: MNHEY and SVGAGI. The CDR3 covers 15 residues. The CDR3 nucleotides are TGTGCCAGCAGCCTCGGGACTAGCGGTCAAGAGACCCAGTACTTC. This gives the protein CASSLGTSGQETQYF.

The chain combines TRBV7-9 with TRBJ2-2; TRBD2 matches 14 bases. The CDR3 has 18 residues. The V segment lost 3 bases and the J segment 3 bases; nucleotides outside the gene matches: 6. The V gene's germline CDR1 is SEHNR and CDR2 FQNEAQ (reference sequence). As DNA, the CDR3 is TGTGCCAGCAGCTTGGGGACTAGCGGGAGTCAGGACACCGGGGAGCTGTTTTTT. Encoded protein: CASSLGTSGSQDTGELFF.

This chain connects TRBV5-1 to TRBJ2-1; 8 nucleotides line up with TRBD2. Germline V gives CDR1 SGHRS, CDR2 YFSETQ. The length of the CDR3 is 14 residues. The V segment lost 4 bases and the J segment 5 bases; nucleotides outside the gene matches: 5. CDR3 region: CASSDGGRNNEQFF. The CDR3 DNA follows: TGCGCCAGCAGCGACGGCGGGAGGAACAATGAGCAGTTCTTC. The whole variable domain, filled in from reference TRBV5-1 and TRBJ2-1, reads KAGVTQTPRYLIKTRGQQVTLSCSPISGHRSVSWYQQTPGQGLQFLFEYFSETQRNKGNFPGRFSGRQFSNSRSEMNVSTLELGDSALYLCASSDGGRNNEQFFGPGTRLTVL.

This chain uses TRBV6-1 with TRBJ2-7; D remains unclear. Germline CDR1 is MNHNS and CDR2 is SASEGT. V lost 6 bases and J 1 base, leaving 22 bases between the germline ends. The CDR3 contains 17 residues. Written as DNA, the CDR3 is TGTGCCAGCAGCGAATCCTTCGGTTCTGACTGGTCCTACGAGCAGTACTTC. This translates into CASSESFGSDWSYEQYF.

The rearrangement links TRBV27 to TRBJ1-5; 7 bases match TRBD1. J lost 5 bases, V lost 5 bases, and 9 bases had no gene match. CDR1 and CDR2 from the germline V gene are MNHEY and SMNVEV (reference sequence). CDR3 length equals 15 residues. The CDR3 region is CASSPMTGLDQPQHF. CDR3 nucleotide sequence: TGTGCCAGCAGTCCCATGACAGGGTTGGATCAGCCCCAGCATTTT.

The rearrangement links TRBV5-1 to TRBJ2-5; D gene ambiguous. The CDR3 totals 12 residues. Germline V lookup: CDR1 SGHRS, CDR2 YFSETQ. The V and J ends lost 4 bases and 0 bases respectively, with 4 bases between them. The CDR3 DNA reads TGCGCCAGCAGCACACACCAAGAGACCCAGTACTTC. Residues: CASSTHQETQYF.

The genes are TRBV7-2 and TRBJ2-7; no clear D gene. The V gene lost 3 bases and the J gene lost 3 bases, with 12 bases spanning the gap. Germline V gives CDR1 SGHTA, CDR2 FQGNSA. The CDR3 totals 14 residues. The CDR3 reads CASSLLGTNYEQYF. The CDR3 coding sequence is TGTGCCAGCAGCTTGTTGGGAACAAACTACGAGCAGTACTTC.

This clone was found once. This chain links TRBV2 with TRBJ2-2; 9 bases map to TRBD2. Trimming at V came to 5 bases and at J to 2 bases, leaving 3 bases not matched to a gene. CDR1 is SNHLY and CDR2 is FYNNEI in the germline V gene. The CDR3 consists of 15 residues. CDR3 sequence: CASSRTSVNTGELFF. CDR3 DNA: TGTGCCAGCAGTCGGACTAGCGTCAACACCGGGGAGCTGTTTTTT.